The clone carrying this TCR beta chain was seen at least ten times. Time point meaning: patch test 1, 2 weeks after DPC sensitization. Treatment denoted: therapeutic diphenylcyclopropenone sensitization with weekly scalp DPC. Unfractionated whole blood was the source of the extracted total RNA. TCRdb re-called the RACE reads with MiXCR, one entry per CDR3 protein. In the table there are tens of thousands of distinct CDR3 sequences, around 10% of which are singletons. The source of the sample is a study of human T cells and chemical hapten exposure. This clonotype originated in a woman between 35 and 50 years old with alopecia areata. Some clones in this sample may be carry-over from other donors' samples. The sample in question was whole blood, obtained in connection with sensitization to the hapten diphenylcyclopropenone (DPC).

Written as DNA, the CDR3 is TGCAGCGTTGAAGGAGTAGCGGGAGAGAGCACAGATACGCAGTATTTT. Translating gives CSVEGVAGESTDTQYF. The rearrangement links TRBV29-1 to TRBJ2-3, with 9 bases aligning to TRBD2. V dropped 1 base and J dropped 0; count of bases not matched to a gene: 5. The CDR3 runs to 16 residues. The germline V gene encodes CDR1 SQVTM and CDR2 ANQGSEA.